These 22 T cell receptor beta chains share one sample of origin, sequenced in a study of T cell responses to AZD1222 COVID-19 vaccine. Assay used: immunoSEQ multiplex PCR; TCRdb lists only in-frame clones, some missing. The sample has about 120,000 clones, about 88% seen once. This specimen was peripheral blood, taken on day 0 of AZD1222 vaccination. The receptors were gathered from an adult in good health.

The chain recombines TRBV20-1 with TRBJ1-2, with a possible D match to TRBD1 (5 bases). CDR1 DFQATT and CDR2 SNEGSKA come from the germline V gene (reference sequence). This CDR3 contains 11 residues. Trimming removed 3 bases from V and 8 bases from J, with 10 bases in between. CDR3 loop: CSARSDRGYTF. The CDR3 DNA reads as TGCAGTGCTAGGTCAGACAGAGGCTACACCTTC.

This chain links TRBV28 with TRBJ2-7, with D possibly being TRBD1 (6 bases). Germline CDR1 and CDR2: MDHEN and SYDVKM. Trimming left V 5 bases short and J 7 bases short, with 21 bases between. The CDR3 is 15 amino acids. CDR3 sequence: CASSQGGAGTLEQYF. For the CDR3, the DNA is TGTGCCAGCAGTCAAGGGGGAGCCGGTACGCTAGAGCAGTACTTC.

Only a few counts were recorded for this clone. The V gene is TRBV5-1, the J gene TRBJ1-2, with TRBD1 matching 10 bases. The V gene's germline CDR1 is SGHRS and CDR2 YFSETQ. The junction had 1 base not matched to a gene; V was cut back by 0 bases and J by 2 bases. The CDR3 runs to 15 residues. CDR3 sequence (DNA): TGCGCCAGCAGCTTGGTGACAGGGGGCAACTATGGCTACACCTTC. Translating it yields CASSLVTGGNYGYTF.

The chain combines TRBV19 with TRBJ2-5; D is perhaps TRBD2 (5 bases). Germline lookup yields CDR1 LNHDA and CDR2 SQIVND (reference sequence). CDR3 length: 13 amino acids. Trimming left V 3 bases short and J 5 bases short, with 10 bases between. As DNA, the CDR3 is TGTGCCAGTAGTATCTCGGGGATGGAGACCCAGTACTTC. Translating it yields CASSISGMETQYF.

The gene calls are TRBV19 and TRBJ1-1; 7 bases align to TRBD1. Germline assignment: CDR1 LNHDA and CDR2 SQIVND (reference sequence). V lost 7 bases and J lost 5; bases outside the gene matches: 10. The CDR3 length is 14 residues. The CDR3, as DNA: TGTGCCAGTATTCTGCAGGGGGATAGTACTGAAGCTTTCTTT. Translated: CASILQGDSTEAFF.

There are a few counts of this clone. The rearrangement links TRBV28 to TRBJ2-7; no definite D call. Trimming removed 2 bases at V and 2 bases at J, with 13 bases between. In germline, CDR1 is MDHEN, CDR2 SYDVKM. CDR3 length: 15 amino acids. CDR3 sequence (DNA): TGTGCCAGCAGTTTAAACCAGGTATCTACCTACGAGCAGTACTTC. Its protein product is CASSLNQVSTYEQYF.

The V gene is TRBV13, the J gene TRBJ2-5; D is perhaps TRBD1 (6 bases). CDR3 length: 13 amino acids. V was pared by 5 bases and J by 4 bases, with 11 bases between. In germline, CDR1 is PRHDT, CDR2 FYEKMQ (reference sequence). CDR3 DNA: TGTGCCAGCAGCGCCAGGGGCCGAGAGACCCAGTACTTC. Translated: CASSARGRETQYF.

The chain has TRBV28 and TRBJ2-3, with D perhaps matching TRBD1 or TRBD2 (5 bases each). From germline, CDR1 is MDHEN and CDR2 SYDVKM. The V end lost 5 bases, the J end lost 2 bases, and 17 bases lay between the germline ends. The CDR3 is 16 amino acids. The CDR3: CASSPQGVGPTDTQYF. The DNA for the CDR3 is TGTGCCAGCAGTCCGCAGGGAGTAGGGCCCACAGATACGCAGTATTTT. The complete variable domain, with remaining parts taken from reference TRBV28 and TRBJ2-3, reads DVKVTQSSRYLVKRTGEKVFLECVQDMDHENMFWYRQDPGLGLRLIYFSYDVKMKEKGDIPEGYSVSREKKERFSLILESASTNQTSMYLCASSPQGVGPTDTQYFGPGTRLTVL.

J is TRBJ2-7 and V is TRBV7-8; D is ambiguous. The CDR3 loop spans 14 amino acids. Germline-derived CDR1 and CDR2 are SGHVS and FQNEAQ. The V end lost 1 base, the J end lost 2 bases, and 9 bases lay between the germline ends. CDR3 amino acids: CASSLEGGPYEQYF. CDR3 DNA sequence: TGTGCCAGCAGCTTAGAGGGCGGACCCTACGAGCAGTACTTC. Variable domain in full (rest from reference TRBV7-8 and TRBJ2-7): GAGVSQSPRYKVAKRGQDVALRCDPISGHVSLFWYQQALGQGPEFLTYFQNEAQLDKSGLPSDRFFAERPEGSVSTLKIQRTQQEDSAVYLCASSLEGGPYEQYFGPGTRLTVT.

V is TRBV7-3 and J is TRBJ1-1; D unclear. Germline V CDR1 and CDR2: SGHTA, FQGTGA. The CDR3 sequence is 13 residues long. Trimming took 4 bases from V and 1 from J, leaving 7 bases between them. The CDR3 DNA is TGTGCCAGCAGCTCTCAGCCGAACACTGAAGCTTTCTTT. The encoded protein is CASSSQPNTEAFF.

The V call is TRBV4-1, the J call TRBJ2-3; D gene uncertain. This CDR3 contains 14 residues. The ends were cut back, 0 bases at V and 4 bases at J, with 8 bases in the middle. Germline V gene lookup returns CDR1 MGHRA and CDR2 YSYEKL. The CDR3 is CASSQDPPSDTQYF. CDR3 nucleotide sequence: TGCGCCAGCAGCCAAGACCCCCCTTCAGATACGCAGTATTTT.

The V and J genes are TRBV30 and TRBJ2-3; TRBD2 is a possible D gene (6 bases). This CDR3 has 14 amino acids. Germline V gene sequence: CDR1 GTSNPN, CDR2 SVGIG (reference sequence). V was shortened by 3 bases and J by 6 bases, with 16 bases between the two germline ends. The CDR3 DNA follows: TGTGCCTGGAGCGCCCCGACTAGAGGGGATACGCAGTATTTT. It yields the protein CAWSAPTRGDTQYF.

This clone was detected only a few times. Here the CDR3 reads CASSLRGVAGGYEQYF. DNA for the CDR3: TGTGCCAGCAGTTTACGGGGGGTAGCGGGAGGGTACGAGCAGTACTTC. The chain links TRBV27 to TRBJ2-7; 11 nucleotides agree with TRBD2. V dropped 2 bases and J dropped 4; count of bases not matched to a gene: 7. This CDR3 is built from 16 residues. The germline gives CDR1 MNHEY, CDR2 SMNVEV (reference sequence).

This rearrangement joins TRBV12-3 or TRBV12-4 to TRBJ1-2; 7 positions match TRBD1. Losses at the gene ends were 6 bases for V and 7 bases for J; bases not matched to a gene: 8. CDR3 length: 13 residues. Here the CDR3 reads CASSPTGEAGYTF. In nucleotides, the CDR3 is TGTGCCAGCAGCCCCACAGGGGAGGCTGGCTACACCTTC.

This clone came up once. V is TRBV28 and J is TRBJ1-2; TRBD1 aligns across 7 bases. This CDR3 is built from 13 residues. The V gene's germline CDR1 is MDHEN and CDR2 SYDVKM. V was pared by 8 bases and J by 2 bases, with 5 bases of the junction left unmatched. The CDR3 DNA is TGTGCCAGCGACAGGACAGGCAACTATGGCTACACCTTC. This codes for CASDRTGNYGYTF.

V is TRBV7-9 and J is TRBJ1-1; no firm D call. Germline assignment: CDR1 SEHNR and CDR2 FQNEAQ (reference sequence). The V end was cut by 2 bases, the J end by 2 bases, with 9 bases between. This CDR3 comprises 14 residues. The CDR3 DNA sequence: TGTGCCAGCAGCTTACGCGGGCCCAACACTGAAGCTTTCTTT. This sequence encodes CASSLRGPNTEAFF.

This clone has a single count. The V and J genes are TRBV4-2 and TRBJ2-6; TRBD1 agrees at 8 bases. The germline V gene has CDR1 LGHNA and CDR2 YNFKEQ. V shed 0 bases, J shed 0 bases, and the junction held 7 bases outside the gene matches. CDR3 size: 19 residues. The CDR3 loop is CASSQDHGTGSSGANVLTF. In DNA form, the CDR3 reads TGTGCCAGCAGCCAAGATCACGGGACAGGCTCCTCTGGGGCCAACGTCCTGACTTTC.

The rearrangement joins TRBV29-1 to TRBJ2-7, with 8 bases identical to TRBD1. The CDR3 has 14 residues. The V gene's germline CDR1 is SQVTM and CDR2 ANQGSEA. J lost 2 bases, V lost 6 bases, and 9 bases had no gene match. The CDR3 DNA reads TGCAGCGTCGTTTGGACAGGGAGCACCTACGAGCAGTACTTC. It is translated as CSVVWTGSTYEQYF.

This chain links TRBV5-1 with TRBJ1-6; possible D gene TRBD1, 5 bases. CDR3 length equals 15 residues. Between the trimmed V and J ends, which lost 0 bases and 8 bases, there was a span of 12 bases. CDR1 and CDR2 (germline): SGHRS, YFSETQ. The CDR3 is CASSLAGHVDSPLHF. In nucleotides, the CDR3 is TGCGCCAGCAGCTTGGCCGGACACGTGGATTCACCCCTCCACTTT.

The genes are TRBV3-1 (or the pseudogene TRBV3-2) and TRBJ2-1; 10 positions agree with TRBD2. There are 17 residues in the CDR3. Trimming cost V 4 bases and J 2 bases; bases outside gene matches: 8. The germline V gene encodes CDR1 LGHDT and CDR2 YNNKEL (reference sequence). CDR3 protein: CASSPDSGRFPYNEQFF. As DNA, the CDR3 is TGTGCCAGCAGCCCCGATAGCGGGAGGTTCCCCTACAATGAGCAGTTCTTC.

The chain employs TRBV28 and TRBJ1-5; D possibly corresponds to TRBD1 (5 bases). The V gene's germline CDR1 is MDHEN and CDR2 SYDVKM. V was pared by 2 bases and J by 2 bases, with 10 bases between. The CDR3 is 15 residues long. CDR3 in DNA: TGTGCCAGCAGTTTAGGAGGGGCTCGCAATCAGCCCCAGCATTTT. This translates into CASSLGGARNQPQHF.

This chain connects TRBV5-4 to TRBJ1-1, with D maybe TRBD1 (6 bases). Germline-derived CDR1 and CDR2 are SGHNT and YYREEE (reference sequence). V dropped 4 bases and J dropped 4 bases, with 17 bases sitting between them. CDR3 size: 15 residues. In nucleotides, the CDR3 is TGTGCCAGCAGCCCTCCTACTAGGGGGGGCACTGAAGCTTTCTTT. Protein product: CASSPPTRGGTEAFF.